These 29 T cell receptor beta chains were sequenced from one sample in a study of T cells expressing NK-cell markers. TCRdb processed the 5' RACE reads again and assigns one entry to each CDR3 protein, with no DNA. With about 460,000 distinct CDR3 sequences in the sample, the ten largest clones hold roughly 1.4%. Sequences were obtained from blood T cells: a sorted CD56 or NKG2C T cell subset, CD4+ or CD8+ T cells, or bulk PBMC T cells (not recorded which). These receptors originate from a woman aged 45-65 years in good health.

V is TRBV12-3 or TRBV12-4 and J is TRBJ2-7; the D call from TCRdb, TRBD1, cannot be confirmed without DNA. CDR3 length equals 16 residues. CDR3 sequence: CASAPGTGGWSNEQYF.

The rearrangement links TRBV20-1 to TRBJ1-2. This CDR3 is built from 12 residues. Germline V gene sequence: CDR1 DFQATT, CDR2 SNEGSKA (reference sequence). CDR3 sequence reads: CSARENVNGYTF.

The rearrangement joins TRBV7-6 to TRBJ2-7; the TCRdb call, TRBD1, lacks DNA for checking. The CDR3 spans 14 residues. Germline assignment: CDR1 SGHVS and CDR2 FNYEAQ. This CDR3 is CASSLALAGKEQYF. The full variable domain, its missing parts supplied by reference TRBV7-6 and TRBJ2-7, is GAGVSQSPRYKVTKRGQDVALRCDPISGHVSLYWYRQALGQGPEFLTYFNYEAQQDKSGLPNDRFSAERPEGSISTLTIQRTEQRDSAMYRCASSLALAGKEQYFGPGTRLTVT.

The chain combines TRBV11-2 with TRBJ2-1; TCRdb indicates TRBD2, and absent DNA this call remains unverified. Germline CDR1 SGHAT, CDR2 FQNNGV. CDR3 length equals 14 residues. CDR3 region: CASTQVRDRWEQFF. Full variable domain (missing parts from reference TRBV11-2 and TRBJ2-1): EAGVAQSPRYKIIEKRQSVAFWCNPISGHATLYWYQQILGQGPKLLIQFQNNGVVDDSQLPKDRFSAERLKGVDSTLKIQPAKLEDSAVYLCASTQVRDRWEQFFGPGTRLTVL.

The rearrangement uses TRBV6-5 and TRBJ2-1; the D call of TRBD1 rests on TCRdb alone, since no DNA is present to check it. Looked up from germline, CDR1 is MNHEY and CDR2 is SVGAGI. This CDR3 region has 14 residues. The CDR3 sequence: CASSAWTGGNEQFF.

CDR3 loop: CASSAIGGPGEAFF. This chain links TRBV25-1 with TRBJ1-1; TCRdb gives TRBD1 as the D gene, but with no DNA this cannot be confirmed. This CDR3 contains 14 residues. Per germline, CDR1 MGHDK and CDR2 SYGVNS.

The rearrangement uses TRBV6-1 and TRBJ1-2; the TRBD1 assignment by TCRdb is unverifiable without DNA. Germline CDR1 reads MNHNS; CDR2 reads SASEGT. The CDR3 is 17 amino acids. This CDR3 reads CASSEARQGEWHYGYTF.

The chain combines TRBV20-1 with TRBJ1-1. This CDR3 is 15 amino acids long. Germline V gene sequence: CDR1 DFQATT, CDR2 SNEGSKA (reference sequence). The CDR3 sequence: CSADLAGGLNTEAFF.

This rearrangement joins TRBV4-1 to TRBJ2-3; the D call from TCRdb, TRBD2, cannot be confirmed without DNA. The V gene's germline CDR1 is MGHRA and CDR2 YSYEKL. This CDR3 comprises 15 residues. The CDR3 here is CASSHLRGREDTQYF.

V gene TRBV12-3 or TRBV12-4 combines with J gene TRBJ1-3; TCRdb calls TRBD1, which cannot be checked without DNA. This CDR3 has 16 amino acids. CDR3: CASSRPGTVSGNTIYF.

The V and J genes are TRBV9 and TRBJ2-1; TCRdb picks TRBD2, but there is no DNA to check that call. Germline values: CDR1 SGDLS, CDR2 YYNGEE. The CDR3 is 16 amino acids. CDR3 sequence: CASSVGSSGRNNEQFF.

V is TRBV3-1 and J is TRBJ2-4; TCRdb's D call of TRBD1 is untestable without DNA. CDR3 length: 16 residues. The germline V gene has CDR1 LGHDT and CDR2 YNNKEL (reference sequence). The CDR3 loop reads CASSQGWGRGQNIQYF.

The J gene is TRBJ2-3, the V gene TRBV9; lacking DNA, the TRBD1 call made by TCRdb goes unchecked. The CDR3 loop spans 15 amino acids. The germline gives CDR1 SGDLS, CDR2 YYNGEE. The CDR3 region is CASSPRTDSTDTQYF.

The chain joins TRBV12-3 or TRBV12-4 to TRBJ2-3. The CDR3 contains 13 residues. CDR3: CASSLDEMYTQYF.

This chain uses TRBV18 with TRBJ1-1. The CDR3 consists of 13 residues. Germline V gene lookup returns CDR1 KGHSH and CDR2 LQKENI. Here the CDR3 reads CASSGTVYTEAFF.

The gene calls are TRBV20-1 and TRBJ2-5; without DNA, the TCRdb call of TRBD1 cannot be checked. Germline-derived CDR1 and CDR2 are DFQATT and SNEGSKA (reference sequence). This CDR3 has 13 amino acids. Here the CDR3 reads CSARGAGWETQYF.

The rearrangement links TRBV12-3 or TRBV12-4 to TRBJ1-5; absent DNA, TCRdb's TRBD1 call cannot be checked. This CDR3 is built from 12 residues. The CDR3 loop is CASSLGGWAQHF.

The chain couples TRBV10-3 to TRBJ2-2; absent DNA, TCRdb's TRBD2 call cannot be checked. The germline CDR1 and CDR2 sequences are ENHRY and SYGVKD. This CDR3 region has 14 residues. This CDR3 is CAIIAREGTGELFF.

The CDR3: CASRRLAGLYNEQFF. The chain is built from TRBV12-3 or TRBV12-4 and TRBJ2-1; TCRdb selects TRBD2, and the lack of DNA leaves this call unchecked. The CDR3 is made up of 15 amino acids.

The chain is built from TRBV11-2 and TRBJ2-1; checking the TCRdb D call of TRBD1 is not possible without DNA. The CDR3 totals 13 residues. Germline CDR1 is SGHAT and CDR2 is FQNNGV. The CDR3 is CASSETRGGEQFF.

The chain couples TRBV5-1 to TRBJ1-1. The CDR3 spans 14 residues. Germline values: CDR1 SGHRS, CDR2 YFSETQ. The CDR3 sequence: CASSLAAANTEAFF.

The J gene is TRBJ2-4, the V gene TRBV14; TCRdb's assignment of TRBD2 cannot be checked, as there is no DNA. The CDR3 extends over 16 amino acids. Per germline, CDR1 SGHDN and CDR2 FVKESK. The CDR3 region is CASSPTRYSAKNIQYF.

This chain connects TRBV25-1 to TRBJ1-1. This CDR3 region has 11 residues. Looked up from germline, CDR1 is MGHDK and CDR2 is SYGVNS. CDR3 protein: CASIGNTEAFF.

The CDR3 region is CASIFTSGVGDTQYF. This rearrangement joins TRBV2 to TRBJ2-3; TCRdb's D gene call, TRBD2, goes unchecked for lack of DNA. The CDR3 is 15 amino acids. Looked up from germline, CDR1 is SNHLY and CDR2 is FYNNEI.

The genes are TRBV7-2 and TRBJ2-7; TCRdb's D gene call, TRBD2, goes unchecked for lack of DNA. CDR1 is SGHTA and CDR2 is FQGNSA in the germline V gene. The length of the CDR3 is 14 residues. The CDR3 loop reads CASSVRGWGGEQYF. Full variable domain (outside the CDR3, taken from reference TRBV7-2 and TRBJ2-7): GAGVSQSPSNKVTEKGKDVELRCDPISGHTALYWYRQSLGQGLEFLIYFQGNSAPDKSGLPSDRFSAERTGGSVSTLTIQRTQQEDSAVYLCASSVRGWGGEQYFGPGTRLTVT.

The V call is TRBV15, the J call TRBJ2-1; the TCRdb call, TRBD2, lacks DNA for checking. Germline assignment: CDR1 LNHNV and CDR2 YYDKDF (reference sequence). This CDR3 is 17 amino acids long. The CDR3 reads CATSREKGLAGVDEQFF.

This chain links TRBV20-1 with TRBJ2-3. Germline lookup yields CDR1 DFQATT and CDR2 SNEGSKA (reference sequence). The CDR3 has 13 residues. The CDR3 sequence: CSARLISRDTQYF.

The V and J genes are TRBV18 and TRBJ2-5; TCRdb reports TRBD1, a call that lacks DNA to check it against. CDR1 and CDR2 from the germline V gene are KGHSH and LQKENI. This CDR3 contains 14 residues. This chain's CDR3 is CASSARDSQETQYF.

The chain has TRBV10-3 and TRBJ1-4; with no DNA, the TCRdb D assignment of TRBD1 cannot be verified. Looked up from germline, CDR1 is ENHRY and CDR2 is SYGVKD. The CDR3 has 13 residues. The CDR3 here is CAISDRGPEKLFF.